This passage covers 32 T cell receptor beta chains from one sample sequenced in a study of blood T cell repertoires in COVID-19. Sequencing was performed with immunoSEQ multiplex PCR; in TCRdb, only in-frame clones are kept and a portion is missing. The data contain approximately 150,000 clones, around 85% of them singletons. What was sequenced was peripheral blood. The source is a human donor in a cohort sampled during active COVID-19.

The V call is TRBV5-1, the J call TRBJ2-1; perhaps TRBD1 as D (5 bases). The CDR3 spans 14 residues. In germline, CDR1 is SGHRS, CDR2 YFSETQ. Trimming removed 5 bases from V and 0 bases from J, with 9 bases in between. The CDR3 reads CASSMDISYNEQFF. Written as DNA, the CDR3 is TGCGCCAGCAGTATGGACATCTCCTACAATGAGCAGTTCTTC. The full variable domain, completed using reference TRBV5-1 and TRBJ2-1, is KAGVTQTPRYLIKTRGQQVTLSCSPISGHRSVSWYQQTPGQGLQFLFEYFSETQRNKGNFPGRFSGRQFSNSRSEMNVSTLELGDSALYLCASSMDISYNEQFFGPGTRLTVL.

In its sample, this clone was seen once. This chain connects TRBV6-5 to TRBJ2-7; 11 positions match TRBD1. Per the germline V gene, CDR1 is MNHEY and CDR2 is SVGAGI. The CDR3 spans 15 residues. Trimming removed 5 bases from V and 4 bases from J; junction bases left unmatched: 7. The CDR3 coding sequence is TGTGCCAGCAGTCAATGGACAGGGGGCGCGTACGAGCAGTACTTC. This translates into CASSQWTGGAYEQYF.

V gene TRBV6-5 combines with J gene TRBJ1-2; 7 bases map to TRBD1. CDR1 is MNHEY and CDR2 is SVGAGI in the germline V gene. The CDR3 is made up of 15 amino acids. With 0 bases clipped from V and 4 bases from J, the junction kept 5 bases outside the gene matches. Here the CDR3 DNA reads TGTGCCAGCAGTTACTCGGAACAGGGGATCTATGGCTACACCTTC. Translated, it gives CASSYSEQGIYGYTF.

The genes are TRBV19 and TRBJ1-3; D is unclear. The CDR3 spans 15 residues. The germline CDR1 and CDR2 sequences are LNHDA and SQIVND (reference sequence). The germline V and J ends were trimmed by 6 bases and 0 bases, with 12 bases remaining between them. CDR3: CASRLGPTSGNTIYF. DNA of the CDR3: TGTGCCAGTAGACTAGGGCCGACCTCTGGAAACACCATATATTTT.

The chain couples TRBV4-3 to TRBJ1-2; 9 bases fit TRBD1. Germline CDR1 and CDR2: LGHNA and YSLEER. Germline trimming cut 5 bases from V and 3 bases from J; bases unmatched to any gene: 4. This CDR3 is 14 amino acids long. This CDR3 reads CASSWTGDDYGYTF. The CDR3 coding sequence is TGCGCCAGCAGCTGGACAGGGGATGACTATGGCTACACCTTC.

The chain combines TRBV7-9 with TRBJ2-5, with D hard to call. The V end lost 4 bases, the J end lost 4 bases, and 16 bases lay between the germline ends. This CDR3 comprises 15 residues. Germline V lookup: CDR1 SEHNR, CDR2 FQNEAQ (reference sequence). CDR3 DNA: TGTGCCAGCAGCTCCCCCGCCGGAGTTCGAGAGACCCAGTACTTC. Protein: CASSSPAGVRETQYF.

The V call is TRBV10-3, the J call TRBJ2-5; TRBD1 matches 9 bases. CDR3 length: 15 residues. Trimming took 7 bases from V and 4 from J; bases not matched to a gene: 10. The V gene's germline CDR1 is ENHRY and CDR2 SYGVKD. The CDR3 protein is CAITPGDRVGETQYF. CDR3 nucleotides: TGTGCCATCACCCCGGGGGACAGGGTCGGAGAGACCCAGTACTTC.

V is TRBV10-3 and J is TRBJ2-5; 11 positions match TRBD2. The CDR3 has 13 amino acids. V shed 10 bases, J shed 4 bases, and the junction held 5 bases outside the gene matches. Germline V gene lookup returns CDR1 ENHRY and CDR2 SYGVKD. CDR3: CASCLAGGETQYF. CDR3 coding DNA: TGTGCCAGCTGTCTAGCGGGAGGAGAGACCCAGTACTTC.

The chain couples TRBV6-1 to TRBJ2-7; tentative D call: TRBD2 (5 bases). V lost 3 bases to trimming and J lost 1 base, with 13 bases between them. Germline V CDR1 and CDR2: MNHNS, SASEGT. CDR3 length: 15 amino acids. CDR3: CASSEPRTLSYEQYF. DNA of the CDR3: TGTGCCAGCAGTGAGCCCCGGACTCTTTCCTACGAGCAGTACTTC.

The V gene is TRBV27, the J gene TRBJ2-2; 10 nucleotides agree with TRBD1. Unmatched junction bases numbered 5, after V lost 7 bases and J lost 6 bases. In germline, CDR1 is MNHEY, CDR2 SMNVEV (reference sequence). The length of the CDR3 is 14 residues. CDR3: CASTETGGSGELFF. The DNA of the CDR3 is TGTGCCAGCACCGAGACAGGGGGCTCCGGGGAGCTGTTTTTT.

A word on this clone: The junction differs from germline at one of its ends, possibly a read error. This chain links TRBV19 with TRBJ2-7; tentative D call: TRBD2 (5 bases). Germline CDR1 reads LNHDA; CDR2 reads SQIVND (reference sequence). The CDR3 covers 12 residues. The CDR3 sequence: CASSPYLFGLDF. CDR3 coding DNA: TGTGCCAGTAGCCCTTATCTCTTCGGACTGGACTTC.

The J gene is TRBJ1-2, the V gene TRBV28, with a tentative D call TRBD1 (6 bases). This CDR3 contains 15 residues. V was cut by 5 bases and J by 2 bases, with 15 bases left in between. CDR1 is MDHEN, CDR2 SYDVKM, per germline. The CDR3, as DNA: TGTGCCAGCAGTCCAGGCGGGGGACAAAACTATGGCTACACCTTC. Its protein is CASSPGGGQNYGYTF.

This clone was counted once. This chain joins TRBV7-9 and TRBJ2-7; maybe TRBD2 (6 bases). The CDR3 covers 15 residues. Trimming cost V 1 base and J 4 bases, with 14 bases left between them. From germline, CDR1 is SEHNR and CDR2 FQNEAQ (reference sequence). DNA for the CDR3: TGTGCCAGCAGCTTAGTGCGGGACCTTAGGTACGAGCAGTACTTC. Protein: CASSLVRDLRYEQYF. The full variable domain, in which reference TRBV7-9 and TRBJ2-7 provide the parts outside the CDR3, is DTGVSQNPRHKITKRGQNVTFRCDPISEHNRLYWYRQTLGQGPEFLTYFQNEAQLEKSRLLSDRFSAERPKGSFSTLEIQRTEQGDSAMYLCASSLVRDLRYEQYFGPGTRLTVT.

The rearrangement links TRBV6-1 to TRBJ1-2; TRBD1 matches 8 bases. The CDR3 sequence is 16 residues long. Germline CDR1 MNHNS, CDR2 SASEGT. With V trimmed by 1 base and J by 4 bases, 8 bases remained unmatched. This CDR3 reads CASSEVGQGNFYGYTF. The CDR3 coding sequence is TGTGCCAGCAGTGAAGTTGGACAGGGAAACTTCTATGGCTACACCTTC.

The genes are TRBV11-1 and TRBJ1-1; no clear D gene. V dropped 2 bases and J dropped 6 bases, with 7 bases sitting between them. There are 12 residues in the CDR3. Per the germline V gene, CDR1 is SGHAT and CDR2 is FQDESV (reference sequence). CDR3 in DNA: TGTGCCAGCAGCTTACAGTGGTCTGAAGCTTTCTTT. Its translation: CASSLQWSEAFF.

CDR3 DNA sequence: TGTGCCAGCAGCCCCACTAGCGGGGGGCGCAATGAGCAGTTCTTC. It encodes CASSPTSGGRNEQFF. The rearrangement links TRBV6-5 to TRBJ2-1, with 12 bases that match TRBD2. This CDR3 has 15 amino acids. The V gene end was trimmed by 6 bases and the J gene end by 6 bases; junction bases not matched to a gene: 6. Germline CDR1 and CDR2: MNHEY and SVGAGI.

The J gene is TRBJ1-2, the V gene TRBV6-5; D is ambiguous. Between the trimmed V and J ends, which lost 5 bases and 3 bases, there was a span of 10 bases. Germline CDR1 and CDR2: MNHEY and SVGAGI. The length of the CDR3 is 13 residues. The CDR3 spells CASSPGFDYGYTF. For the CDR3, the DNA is TGTGCCAGCAGTCCGGGTTTCGACTATGGCTACACCTTC.

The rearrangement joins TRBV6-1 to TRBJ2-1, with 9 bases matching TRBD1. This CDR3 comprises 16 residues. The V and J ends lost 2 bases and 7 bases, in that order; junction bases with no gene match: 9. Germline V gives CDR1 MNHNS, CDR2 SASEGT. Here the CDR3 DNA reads TGTGCCAGCAGTGAAAGGGACAGGGTCATTTCGAATGAGCAGTTCTTC. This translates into CASSERDRVISNEQFF.

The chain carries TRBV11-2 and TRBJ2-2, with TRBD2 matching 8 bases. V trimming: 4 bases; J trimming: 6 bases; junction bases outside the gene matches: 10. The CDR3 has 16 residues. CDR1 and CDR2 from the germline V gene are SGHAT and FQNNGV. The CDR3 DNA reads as TGTGCCAGCAGCTCCCCGGGACTAGTTGTATCCGGGGAGCTGTTTTTT. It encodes CASSSPGLVVSGELFF.

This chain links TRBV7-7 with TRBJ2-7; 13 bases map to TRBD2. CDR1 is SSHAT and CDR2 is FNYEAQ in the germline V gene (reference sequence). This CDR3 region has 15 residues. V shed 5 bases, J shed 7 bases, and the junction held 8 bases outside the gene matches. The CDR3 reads CASSKGLAGVGEQYF. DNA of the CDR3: TGTGCCAGCAGCAAAGGACTAGCGGGGGTAGGGGAGCAGTACTTC.

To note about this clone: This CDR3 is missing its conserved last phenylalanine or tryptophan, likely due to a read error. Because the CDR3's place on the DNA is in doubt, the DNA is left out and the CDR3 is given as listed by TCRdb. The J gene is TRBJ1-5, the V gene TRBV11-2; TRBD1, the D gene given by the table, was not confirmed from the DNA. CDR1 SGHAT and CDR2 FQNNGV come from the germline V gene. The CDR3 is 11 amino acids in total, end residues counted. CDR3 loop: CASSYAGQGPV.

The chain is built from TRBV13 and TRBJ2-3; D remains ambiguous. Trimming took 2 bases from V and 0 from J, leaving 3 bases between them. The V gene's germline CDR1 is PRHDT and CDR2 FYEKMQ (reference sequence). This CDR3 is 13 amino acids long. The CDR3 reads CASSLLSTDTQYF. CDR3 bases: TGTGCCAGCAGCTTACTTAGCACAGATACGCAGTATTTT.

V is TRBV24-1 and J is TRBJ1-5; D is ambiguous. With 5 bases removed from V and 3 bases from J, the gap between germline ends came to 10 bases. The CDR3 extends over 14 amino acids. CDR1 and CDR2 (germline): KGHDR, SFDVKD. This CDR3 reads CATSVGGPNQPQHF. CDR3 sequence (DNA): TGTGCCACCAGTGTGGGAGGACCCAATCAGCCCCAGCATTTT.

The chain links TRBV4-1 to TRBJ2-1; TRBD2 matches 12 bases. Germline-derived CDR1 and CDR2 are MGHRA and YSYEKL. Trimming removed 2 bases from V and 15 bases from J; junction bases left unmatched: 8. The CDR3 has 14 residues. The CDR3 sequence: CASSQRLAGGPGFF. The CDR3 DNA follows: TGCGCCAGCAGCCAACGCCTAGCGGGAGGGCCAGGGTTCTTC.

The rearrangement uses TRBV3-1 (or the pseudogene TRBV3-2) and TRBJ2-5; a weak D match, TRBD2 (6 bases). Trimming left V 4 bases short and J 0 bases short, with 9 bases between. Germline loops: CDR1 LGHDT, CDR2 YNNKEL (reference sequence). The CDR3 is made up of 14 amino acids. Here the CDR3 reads CASSRRDYQETQYF. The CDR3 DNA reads TGTGCCAGCAGCCGCCGGGACTACCAAGAGACCCAGTACTTC.

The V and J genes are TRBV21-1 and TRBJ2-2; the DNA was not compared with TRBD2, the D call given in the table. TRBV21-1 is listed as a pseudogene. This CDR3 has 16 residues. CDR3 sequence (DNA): TGTGCCAGCAGCAAATCGTCTAGCGGCTACACCGGGGAGCTGTTTTTT. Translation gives CASSKSSSGYTGELFF.

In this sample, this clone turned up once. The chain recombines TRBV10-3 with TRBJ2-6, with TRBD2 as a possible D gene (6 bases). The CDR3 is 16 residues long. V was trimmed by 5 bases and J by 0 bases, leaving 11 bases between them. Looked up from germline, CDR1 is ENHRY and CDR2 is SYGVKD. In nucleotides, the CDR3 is TGTGCCATCAGTCCAAGGGACTTCTCTGGGGCCAACGTCCTGACTTTC. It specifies CAISPRDFSGANVLTF.

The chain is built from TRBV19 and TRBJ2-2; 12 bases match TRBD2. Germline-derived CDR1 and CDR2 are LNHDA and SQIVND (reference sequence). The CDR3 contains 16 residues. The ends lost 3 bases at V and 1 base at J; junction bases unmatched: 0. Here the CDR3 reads CASSMTSGRNTGELFF. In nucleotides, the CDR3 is TGTGCCAGTAGTATGACTAGCGGGAGGAACACCGGGGAGCTGTTTTTT. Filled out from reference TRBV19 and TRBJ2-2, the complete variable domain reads DGGITQSPKYLFRKEGQNVTLSCEQNLNHDAMYWYRQDPGQGLRLIYYSQIVNDFQKGDIAEGYSVSREKKESFPLTVTSAQKNPTAFYLCASSMTSGRNTGELFFGEGSRLTVL.

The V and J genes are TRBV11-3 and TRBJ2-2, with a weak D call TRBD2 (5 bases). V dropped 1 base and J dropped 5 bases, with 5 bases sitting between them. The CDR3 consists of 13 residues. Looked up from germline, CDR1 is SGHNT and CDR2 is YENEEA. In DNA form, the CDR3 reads TGTGCCAGCAGCTTAGCGGGGACCGGGGAGCTGTTTTTT. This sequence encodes CASSLAGTGELFF.

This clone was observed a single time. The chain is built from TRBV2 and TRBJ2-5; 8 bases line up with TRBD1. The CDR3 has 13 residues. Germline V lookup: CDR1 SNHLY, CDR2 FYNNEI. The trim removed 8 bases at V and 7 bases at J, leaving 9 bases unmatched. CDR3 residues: CASRQGADRTQYF. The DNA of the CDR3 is TGTGCCAGCCGGCAGGGGGCCGATAGGACCCAGTACTTC.

CDR3 DNA sequence: TGTGCCAGCAGCTTAGGGACAGGGAACTCTGGAAACACCATATATTTT. This translates into CASSLGTGNSGNTIYF. The chain is built from TRBV7-6 and TRBJ1-3; TRBD1 matches at 8 bases. CDR1 SGHVS and CDR2 FNYEAQ come from the germline V gene. The CDR3 has 16 residues. V lost 1 base to trimming and J lost 0 bases; unmatched junction nucleotides: 2. The full variable domain, completed using reference TRBV7-6 and TRBJ1-3, is GAGVSQSPRYKVTKRGQDVALRCDPISGHVSLYWYRQALGQGPEFLTYFNYEAQQDKSGLPNDRFSAERPEGSISTLTIQRTEQRDSAMYRCASSLGTGNSGNTIYFGEGSWLTVV.

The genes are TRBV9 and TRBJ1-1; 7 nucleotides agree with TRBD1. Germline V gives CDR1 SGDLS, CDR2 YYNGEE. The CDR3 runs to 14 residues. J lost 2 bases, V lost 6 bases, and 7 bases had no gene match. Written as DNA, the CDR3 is TGTGCCAGCACCCCTGACAGGGCAAACACTGAAGCTTTCTTT. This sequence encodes CASTPDRANTEAFF.